Detailed here is one T cell receptor (beta chain). Its cognate antigen is unknown. The data were obtained in a study of T cell responses to AZD1222 COVID-19 vaccine. Study-wide points: Repertoire sampling occurred only after the peak T cell response.

CDR3 length equals 14 residues. The germline V gene encodes CDR1 MNHEY and CDR2 SVGEGT. Trimming took 4 bases from V and 1 from J, leaving 10 bases between them. Only in-frame clones appear in the TCRdb table, and some are missing; sequencing was by immunoSEQ multiplex PCR. The sample has under 130,000 clones; over 70% are singletons. The sequence came from an adult in good health. This chain uses TRBV6-2 or TRBV6-3 with TRBJ1-1; D is unresolved. This material consisted of peripheral blood, taken on day 0 of AZD1222 vaccination. CDR3 in amino acids: CASSSPFRNTEAFF. CDR3 DNA sequence: TGTGCCAGCAGTTCCCCGTTTCGGAACACTGAAGCTTTCTTT.